A selection of T cell receptor beta chains follows, all from one sample in a study of cytomegalovirus exposure and HLA in healthy donors. Sequencing used immunoSEQ multiplex PCR; TCRdb keeps in-frame clones, though not all of them. The profile shows about 130,000 clones, more than 80% of them singletons. Sequencing was done on a sample of PBMCs. These TCRs come from a woman in her 40s in good health and CMV-seropositive. CDR3s include the opening cysteine and the closing phenylalanine or tryptophan. A D gene is named only where the DNA matches it firmly. Clone size is not always given. Where it is, it says once, few, many or a class for expanded clones.

d_gene	v_gene	abundance	j_gene	CDR3aa	CDR3nt
NA	TRBV5-1	NA	TRBJ1-4	CASSLAAGPTNEKLFF	TGCGCCAGCAGCTTGGCCGCGGGACCAACTAATGAAAAACTGTTTTTT
TRBD1	TRBV2	NA	TRBJ2-1	CASRSGTGSWGEQFF	TGTGCCAGCAGATCCGGGACAGGGTCTTGGGGTGAGCAGTTCTTC
TRBD2	TRBV5-1	once	TRBJ2-1	CASSVGSGINEQFF	TGCGCCAGCAGCGTGGGTAGCGGGATCAATGAGCAGTTCTTC
NA	TRBV19	NA	TRBJ1-2	CASVGGWTREGYTF	TGTGCCAGTGTTGGAGGCTGGACCCGGGAGGGCTACACCTTC
TRBD2	TRBV5-4	few	TRBJ2-3	CASSLAGSGEADTQYF	TGTGCCAGCAGCTTGGCCGGTAGCGGGGAGGCAGATACGCAGTATTTT
NA	TRBV5-4	NA	TRBJ2-1	CASSGGGGNEQFF	TGTGCCAGCAGCGGCGGAGGTGGGAATGAGCAGTTCTTC
NA	TRBV27	NA	TRBJ1-2	CATGRGGGNYGYTF	TGTGCCACCGGTAGGGGGGGAGGTAACTATGGCTACACCTTC
TRBD2	TRBV15	NA	TRBJ2-3	CATSRGAGGSTDTQYF	TGTGCCACCAGCAGAGGGGCGGGAGGAAGCACAGATACGCAGTATTTT
NA	TRBV15	NA	TRBJ1-2	CATSRSARARDYGYTF	TGTGCCACCAGCAGGTCGGCGCGGGCAAGGGACTATGGCTACACCTTC
TRBD2	TRBV27	NA	TRBJ2-3	CASRTLAGEGDTQYF	TGTGCCAGCAGGACACTAGCGGGAGAGGGAGATACGCAGTATTTT
NA	TRBV7-9	NA	TRBJ1-2	CASSLRDYGYTF	TGTGCCAGCAGCCTGAGGGACTATGGCTACACCTTC
TRBD1	TRBV25-1	NA	TRBJ1-1	CASSEIGTGDTEAFF	TGTGCCAGCAGTGAAATCGGGACAGGGGATACTGAAGCTTTCTTT
TRBD2	TRBV28	NA	TRBJ2-1	CASSFGTNPYNEQFF	TGTGCCAGCAGTTTCGGGACTAACCCCTACAATGAGCAGTTCTTC
NA	TRBV5-1	NA	TRBJ1-1	CASSSNTANTEAFF	TGCGCCAGCAGCAGCAACACAGCGAACACTGAAGCTTTCTTT